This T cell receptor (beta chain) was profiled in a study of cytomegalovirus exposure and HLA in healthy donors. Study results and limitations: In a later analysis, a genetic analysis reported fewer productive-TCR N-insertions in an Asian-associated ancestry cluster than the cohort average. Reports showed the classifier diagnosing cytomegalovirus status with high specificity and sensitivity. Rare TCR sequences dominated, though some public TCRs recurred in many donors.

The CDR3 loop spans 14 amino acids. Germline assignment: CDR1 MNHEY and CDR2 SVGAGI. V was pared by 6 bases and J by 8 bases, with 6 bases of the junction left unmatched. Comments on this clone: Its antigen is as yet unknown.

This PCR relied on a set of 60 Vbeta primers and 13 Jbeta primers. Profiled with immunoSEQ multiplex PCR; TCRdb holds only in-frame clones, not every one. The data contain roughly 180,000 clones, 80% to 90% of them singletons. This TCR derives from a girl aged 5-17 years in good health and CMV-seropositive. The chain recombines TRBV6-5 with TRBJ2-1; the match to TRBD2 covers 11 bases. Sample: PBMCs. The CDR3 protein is CASRLAGESDEQFF. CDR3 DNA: TGTGCCAGCAGACTAGCGGGGGAGTCAGATGAGCAGTTCTTC.